This T cell receptor beta chain was observed in a study of blood T cells in healthy people across ages. Whole-study findings and limits: Diversity was higher, and naive CD4+ cells more numerous, in long-lived donors than in aged donors. Per-million-T-cell TCR beta diversity fell roughly linearly with age.

Germline V lookup: CDR1 MGHRA, CDR2 YSYEKL. The CDR3 totals 17 residues. V was trimmed by 0 bases and J by 1 base, leaving 13 bases between them. Donors were systemically healthy Caucasian individuals from Russia aged about 6 to 90 years. This clonotype was observed a handful of times. Its antigen is not identified. For the second PCR, which ran for about 7 to 12 cycles, a sample-barcoded 5' primer and a J-beta primer mix were used. In TCRdb, the 5' RACE reads were re-called with MiXCR into one record per CDR3 protein. The table records roughly 1,300,000 distinct CDR3 sequences, around 55% of them present only once.

Specimen: blood. The chain recombines TRBV4-1 with TRBJ2-4, with D tentatively TRBD1 (5 bases). The receptor was isolated from a man between 18 and 29 years old in good health. CDR3 sequence (DNA): TGCGCCAGCAGCCAAGATCAGGGTACCTCGGCCAAAAACATTCAGTACTTC. Translation gives CASSQDQGTSAKNIQYF.